This T cell receptor beta chain was retrieved from a study of radiation and T cells in renal cell carcinoma. General observations from the study: In blood, top tumor clones expanded by 2 weeks, shrinking by 4.

TCRdb's copy holds only in-frame clones and misses some; the assay was immunoSEQ multiplex PCR. This sample has about 130,000 clones, with more than 70% found just once. CDR3 size: 14 residues. Germline CDR1 LNHDA, CDR2 SQIVND (reference sequence). V lost 5 bases and J 0 bases, leaving 8 bases between the germline ends. Of note for this clone: The target antigen is unknown.

Stated time point: baseline pretreatment blood. Treatment denoted: 15 Gy SBRT to primary tumor, nephrectomy 4 weeks later. Serial blood draws occurred at baseline and 2 and 4 weeks post-SBRT. This chain joins TRBV19 and TRBJ2-1; the D call may be TRBD1 or TRBD2 (5 bases each). The sample was blood, taken from a patient whose treatment included radiotherapy and nephrectomy. The receptor was derived from a woman between 50 and 59 years old with renal cell carcinoma. CDR3: CASSWGSSYNEQFF. The CDR3 nucleotides are TGTGCCAGTAGTTGGGGGAGCTCCTACAATGAGCAGTTCTTC.